The 19 T cell receptor beta chains below come from one sample, sequenced in a study of blood T cell repertoires in COVID-19. Profiled with immunoSEQ multiplex PCR; TCRdb holds only in-frame clones, not every one. The sample lists a few hundred thousand clones; 80% to 85% were seen once. Specimen: PBMCs or T cells enriched from blood (not recorded which). The origin of the receptors is a man aged 35 to 55 who had been exposed to COVID-19.

The chain has TRBV5-1 and TRBJ2-1; possibly TRBD2 for D (6 bases). The CDR3 is made up of 13 amino acids. Germline CDR1 reads SGHRS; CDR2 reads YFSETQ. Between the trimmed V and J ends, which lost 3 bases and 4 bases, there was a span of 8 bases. The DNA for the CDR3 is TGCGCCAGCAGCTCGCGGGGTTACAATGAGCAGTTCTTC. It encodes CASSSRGYNEQFF. Full variable domain (remainder filled in from reference TRBV5-1 and TRBJ2-1): KAGVTQTPRYLIKTRGQQVTLSCSPISGHRSVSWYQQTPGQGLQFLFEYFSETQRNKGNFPGRFSGRQFSNSRSEMNVSTLELGDSALYLCASSSRGYNEQFFGPGTRLTVL.

The chain joins TRBV28 to TRBJ2-2, with 8 bases matching TRBD1. Germline V gives CDR1 MDHEN, CDR2 SYDVKM. The CDR3 has 16 residues. Trimming cost V 6 bases and J 0 bases; bases outside gene matches: 6. The CDR3 spells CASSLWTGTNTGELFF. The CDR3 coding sequence is TGTGCCAGCAGCCTCTGGACAGGGACGAACACCGGGGAGCTGTTTTTT.

CDR3: CASRGDEKLFF. In DNA form, the CDR3 reads TGTGCCAGCCGGGGGGACGAAAAACTGTTTTTT. J is TRBJ1-4 and V is TRBV6-6; tentative D call: TRBD1 (5 bases). V was trimmed by 8 bases and J by 8 bases, leaving 9 bases between them. The CDR3 consists of 11 residues. Germline-derived CDR1 and CDR2 are MNHNY and SVGAGI (reference sequence).

This chain connects TRBV3-1 (or the pseudogene TRBV3-2) to TRBJ1-1; a possible D gene is TRBD1 (6 bases). Trimming pared 5 bases from V and 8 bases from J, leaving 15 bases between. CDR1 is LGHDT and CDR2 is YNNKEL in the germline V gene (reference sequence). The CDR3 has 13 residues. The chain's CDR3 is CASSTQGGIEAFF. Written as DNA, the CDR3 is TGTGCCAGCAGCACACAGGGTGGAATCGAAGCTTTCTTT.

The CDR3: CASVPGTGYGYTF. DNA for the CDR3: TGTGCCAGTGTACCGGGGACAGGTTATGGCTACACCTTC. V is TRBV19 and J is TRBJ1-2, with 8 bases matching TRBD1. Trimming removed 8 bases from V and 5 bases from J; junction bases left unmatched: 7. CDR3 length: 13 residues. In germline, CDR1 is LNHDA, CDR2 SQIVND (reference sequence). Variable domain in full (rest from reference TRBV19 and TRBJ1-2): DGGITQSPKYLFRKEGQNVTLSCEQNLNHDAMYWYRQDPGQGLRLIYYSQIVNDFQKGDIAEGYSVSREKKESFPLTVTSAQKNPTAFYLCASVPGTGYGYTFGSGTRLTVV.

The chain recombines TRBV25-1 with TRBJ2-4; 7 positions match TRBD1. The CDR3 loop spans 16 amino acids. The V gene end was trimmed by 4 bases and the J gene end by 3 bases; junction bases not matched to a gene: 9. Germline V gene data show CDR1 as MGHDK and CDR2 as SYGVNS. The chain's CDR3 is CASSGGTGDDKNIQYF. The CDR3 nucleotides are TGTGCCAGCAGTGGGGGAACAGGGGATGACAAAAACATTCAGTACTTC. The entire variable domain, with the rest obtained from reference TRBV25-1 and TRBJ2-4, is as follows: EADIYQTPRYLVIGTGKKITLECSQTMGHDKMYWYQQDPGMELHLIHYSYGVNSTEKGDLSSESTVSRIRTEHFPLTLESARPSHTSQYLCASSGGTGDDKNIQYFGAGTRLSVL.

The rearrangement uses TRBV19 and TRBJ2-7; D might be TRBD2 (6 bases). The germline CDR1 and CDR2 sequences are LNHDA and SQIVND (reference sequence). CDR3 length: 13 residues. Deletions cut 4 bases from V and 3 bases from J, with 10 bases between. The CDR3 loop is CASSREGGYEQYF. CDR3 in DNA: TGTGCCAGTAGTAGAGAGGGAGGCTACGAGCAGTACTTC.

The chain combines TRBV18 with TRBJ1-2; TRBD1 agrees at 10 bases. Trimming cost V 3 bases and J 5 bases; bases outside gene matches: 3. Germline V CDR1 and CDR2: KGHSH, LQKENI. The CDR3 runs to 14 residues. The CDR3 DNA follows: TGTGCCAGCTCACCGGGACAGGGGTTTTATGGCTACACCTTC. Protein sequence: CASSPGQGFYGYTF.

This chain joins TRBV19 and TRBJ2-7, with TRBD2 matching over 11 bases. This CDR3 is 16 amino acids long. The V segment lost 10 bases and the J segment 0 bases; nucleotides outside the gene matches: 11. Germline loops: CDR1 LNHDA, CDR2 SQIVND (reference sequence). The CDR3 here is CATRTLAGGSSYEQYF. CDR3 sequence (DNA): TGTGCCACCCGAACCTTAGCGGGAGGGTCCTCCTACGAGCAGTACTTC.

The V and J genes are TRBV25-1 and TRBJ1-4; no definite D call. The germline V gene has CDR1 MGHDK and CDR2 SYGVNS. The CDR3 sequence is 14 residues long. V was shortened by 6 bases and J by 3 bases, with 11 bases between the two germline ends. CDR3: CASRLGSPNEKLFF. The DNA for the CDR3 is TGTGCCAGCAGGTTAGGGAGCCCTAATGAAAAACTGTTTTTT. The complete variable domain, with remaining parts taken from reference TRBV25-1 and TRBJ1-4, reads EADIYQTPRYLVIGTGKKITLECSQTMGHDKMYWYQQDPGMELHLIHYSYGVNSTEKGDLSSESTVSRIRTEHFPLTLESARPSHTSQYLCASRLGSPNEKLFFGSGTQLSVL.

In its sample, this clone was seen a few times. The J gene is TRBJ1-1, the V gene TRBV3-1 (or the pseudogene TRBV3-2), with D perhaps TRBD1 (5 bases). In germline, CDR1 is LGHDT, CDR2 YNNKEL (reference sequence). The CDR3 totals 13 residues. With 0 bases removed from V and 8 bases from J, the gap between germline ends came to 10 bases. CDR3 nucleotide sequence: TGTGCCAGCAGCCAAGATGGGGCCGCCGAAGCTTTCTTT. It codes for CASSQDGAAEAFF.

This clone was detected a few times. Its ends do not fully match the called genes, so a read error is possible. This chain uses TRBV7-9 with TRBJ2-1; 11 bases map to TRBD2. Per the germline V gene, CDR1 is SEHNR and CDR2 is FQNEAQ (reference sequence). CDR3 length equals 15 residues. CDR3 bases: TGTGCCAGCAGCTTTACCGGGACTAGCGGCAATAAGCAGTTCTTC. Amino acid sequence: CASSFTGTSGNKQFF.

A single count supports this clone. Its ends do not fully match the called genes, so a read error is possible. This chain uses TRBV12-3 or TRBV12-4 with TRBJ2-1, with 9 bases that match TRBD2. CDR3 length: 13 residues. This CDR3 reads CASSIAGDGEQFF. Here the CDR3 DNA reads TGTGCCAGCAGTATAGCGGGAGACGGTGAGCAGTTCTTC.

This clone was observed once. In the same sample, other DNA sequences code for this CDR3. The rearrangement uses TRBV5-1 and TRBJ2-7, with D maybe TRBD1 (5 bases). Trimming removed 0 bases at V and 2 bases at J, with 6 bases between. CDR3 length: 13 residues. From germline, CDR1 is SGHRS and CDR2 YFSETQ. CDR3 in DNA: TGCGCCAGCAGCTTGGAGACAGCCTACGAGCAGTACTTC. Translated: CASSLETAYEQYF.

This chain joins TRBV28 and TRBJ2-7; D gene ambiguous. Germline V gene data show CDR1 as MDHEN and CDR2 as SYDVKM. Between the trimmed V and J ends, which lost 9 bases and 2 bases, there was a span of 8 bases. This CDR3 has 11 amino acids. The CDR3 reads CASGEPYEQYF. The CDR3 DNA reads TGTGCCAGTGGAGAGCCCTACGAGCAGTACTTC. Looking up the rest from reference TRBV28 and TRBJ2-7 gives the full variable domain: DVKVTQSSRYLVKRTGEKVFLECVQDMDHENMFWYRQDPGLGLRLIYFSYDVKMKEKGDIPEGYSVSREKKERFSLILESASTNQTSMYLCASGEPYEQYFGPGTRLTVT.

The rearrangement uses TRBV7-3 and TRBJ1-1; 7 nucleotides align to TRBD1. V dropped 1 base and J dropped 9; count of bases not matched to a gene: 5. Germline-derived CDR1 and CDR2 are SGHTA and FQGTGA. The CDR3 covers 13 residues. CDR3 sequence: CASSLNRDSKAFF. Here the CDR3 DNA reads TGTGCCAGCAGCTTAAACAGGGACAGCAAAGCTTTCTTT.

The chain employs TRBV19 and TRBJ1-1; the D gene is possibly TRBD1 (5 bases). Germline-derived CDR1 and CDR2 are LNHDA and SQIVND (reference sequence). This CDR3 contains 14 residues. V was clipped by 3 bases and J by 4 bases, with 12 bases between them. CDR3 sequence reads: CASSIGGSGTEAFF. Here the CDR3 DNA reads TGTGCCAGTAGTATTGGGGGGTCGGGCACTGAAGCTTTCTTT.

The J gene is TRBJ2-1, the V gene TRBV6-1, with D unresolved. The CDR3 totals 14 residues. CDR1 and CDR2 from the germline V gene are MNHNS and SASEGT. V lost 1 base, J lost 5 bases, and 9 bases lay in between. This chain's CDR3 is CASSEGLGNNEQFF. CDR3 sequence (DNA): TGTGCCAGCAGTGAAGGGTTGGGCAACAATGAGCAGTTCTTC.

This clone appeared a few times. The V and J genes are TRBV7-9 and TRBJ2-5, with 11 bases aligning to TRBD2. Germline assignment: CDR1 SEHNR and CDR2 FQNEAQ (reference sequence). The CDR3 length is 15 residues. V shed 3 bases, J shed 2 bases, and the junction held 2 bases outside the gene matches. CDR3 nucleotides: TGTGCCAGCAGCTTGGGACTAGCGGAGCAAGAGACCCAGTACTTC. Protein: CASSLGLAEQETQYF.